This is a list of T cell receptor beta chains from one sample in a study of T-cell memory formation after mild COVID-19. TCRdb re-called the 5' RACE reads with MiXCR, one entry per CDR3 protein. The data contain approximately 260,000 distinct CDR3 sequences, around 15% of them singletons. Sequenced: PBMCs or a T cell subset sorted from them (not recorded which). These receptors all come from a man aged 18 to 30 who had mild COVID-19 (a few samples of this study predate the infection). Cell type and time point are not known. The CDR3 runs from the conserved cysteine through the conserved F or W.

CDR3aa,v_gene,len,j_gene
CASSTVGAGGEQYF,TRBV7-2,14,TRBJ2-7
CASSFSGPSPLHF,TRBV5-6,13,TRBJ1-6
CAIWTEAFF,TRBV6-2/TRBV6-3,9,TRBJ1-1
CASSQDPAGGPIPGELFF,TRBV4-3,18,TRBJ2-2
CASSGEVQETQYF,TRBV2,13,TRBJ2-5
CASSPDREEQFF,TRBV12-3/TRBV12-4,12,TRBJ2-1
CATGRPGETQYF,TRBV5-1,12,TRBJ2-5
CASSPQGVYGYTF,TRBV6-5,13,TRBJ1-2
CASSFRSGWANTGELFF,TRBV7-9,17,TRBJ2-2
CASSLGGHGRSPLHF,TRBV7-6,15,TRBJ1-6
CASSSGGTGSGAFF,TRBV5-1,14,TRBJ1-1
CASSLVRQQTQYF,TRBV7-2,13,TRBJ2-5
CASSPSSGGYSYNEQFF,TRBV7-2,17,TRBJ2-1
CASSLAPNRADSPLHF,TRBV5-1,16,TRBJ1-6
CASTFWGLQETQYF,TRBV5-1,14,TRBJ2-5
CASSLGQGFNGYTF,TRBV7-2,14,TRBJ1-2
CASGQDRAFPHEQYF,TRBV28,15,TRBJ2-7
CSVWDGKNTEAFF,TRBV29-1,13,TRBJ1-1
CASLGLMDEWGGYTF,TRBV7-9,15,TRBJ1-2
CASSQRVGDTQYF,TRBV4-3,13,TRBJ2-3
CASAWQGAETQYF,TRBV5-6,13,TRBJ2-5
CASSLGDPNEKLFF,TRBV5-1,14,TRBJ1-4
CAWSVRLAVALPSQYF,TRBV30,16,TRBJ2-3
CASSLAGRGSDSPLHF,TRBV5-1,16,TRBJ1-6
CSVETPLYGYTF,TRBV29-1,12,TRBJ1-2
CASSPKLAGETNTGELFF,TRBV7-6,18,TRBJ2-2
CASSLAWGSTGELFF,TRBV5-5,15,TRBJ2-2
CASSPWGGSYNEQFF,TRBV7-8,15,TRBJ2-1
CASSWGEARFRETQYF,TRBV5-5,16,TRBJ2-5
CASSQAGEQSYEQFF,TRBV18,15,TRBJ2-1
CSARTGGGEQFF,TRBV20-1,12,TRBJ2-1
CSVEDPSRNYGELFF,TRBV29-1,15,TRBJ2-2
CASSSTGSGYNEQFF,TRBV28,15,TRBJ2-1
CASREQVKSEAFF,TRBV6-2/TRBV6-3,13,TRBJ1-1
CAIGPGIYNEQFF,TRBV10-3,13,TRBJ2-1
CASSGSGQGNTEAFF,TRBV7-2,15,TRBJ1-1
CASSQELGRYEQYF,TRBV3-1,14,TRBJ2-7
CASSHRGYEQYF,TRBV6-5,12,TRBJ2-7
CASSLGTYTEAFF,TRBV7-6,13,TRBJ1-1
CASSLGPGASHGYTF,TRBV7-8,15,TRBJ1-2
CASSFLGIEQFF,TRBV5-5,12,TRBJ2-1
CASSQDVLRQEQYF,TRBV4-1,14,TRBJ2-7
CASRIQGDEQFF,TRBV6-2/TRBV6-3,12,TRBJ2-1
CASSSPVLRNEQFF,TRBV7-2,14,TRBJ2-1
CASSQVCSVRPYEQYF,TRBV3-2,16,TRBJ2-7
CASSRDENYEQYF,TRBV12-3/TRBV12-4,13,TRBJ2-7
CASSLQGANTEAFF,TRBV5-1,14,TRBJ1-1
CASSPDRETGKLFF,TRBV6-1,14,TRBJ1-4
CASGPRGGEKLFF,TRBV12-5,13,TRBJ1-4
CASSSGGPYARNYGYTF,TRBV12-3/TRBV12-4,17,TRBJ1-2
CSVGTGTGFGYGYTF,TRBV29-1,15,TRBJ1-2